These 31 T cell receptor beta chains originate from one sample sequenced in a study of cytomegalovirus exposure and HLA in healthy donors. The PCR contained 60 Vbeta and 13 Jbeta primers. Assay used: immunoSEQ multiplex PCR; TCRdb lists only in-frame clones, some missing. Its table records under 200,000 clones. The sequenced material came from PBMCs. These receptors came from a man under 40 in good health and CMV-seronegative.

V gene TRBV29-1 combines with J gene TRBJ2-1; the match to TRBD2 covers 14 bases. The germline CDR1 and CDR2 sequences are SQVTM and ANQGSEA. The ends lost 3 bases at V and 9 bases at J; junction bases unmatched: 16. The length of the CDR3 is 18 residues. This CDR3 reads CSVERFGLAGGGSGEQFF. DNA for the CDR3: TGCAGCGTTGAGCGTTTCGGACTAGCGGGAGGAGGATCAGGTGAGCAGTTCTTC.

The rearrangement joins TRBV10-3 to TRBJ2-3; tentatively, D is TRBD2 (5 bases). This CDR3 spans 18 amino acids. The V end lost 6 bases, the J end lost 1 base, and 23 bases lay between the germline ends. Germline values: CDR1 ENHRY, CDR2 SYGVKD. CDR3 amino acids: CAISDDGSQRTRTDTQYF. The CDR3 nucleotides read TGTGCCATCAGCGACGACGGATCGCAGCGGACTCGCACAGATACGCAGTATTTT.

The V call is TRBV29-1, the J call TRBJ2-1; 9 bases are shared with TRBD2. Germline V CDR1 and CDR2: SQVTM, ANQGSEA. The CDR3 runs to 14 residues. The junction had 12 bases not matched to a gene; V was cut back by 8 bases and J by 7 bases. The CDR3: CSSPGLAMRNEQFF. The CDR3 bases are TGCAGCTCTCCGGGACTAGCTATGAGGAATGAGCAGTTCTTC.

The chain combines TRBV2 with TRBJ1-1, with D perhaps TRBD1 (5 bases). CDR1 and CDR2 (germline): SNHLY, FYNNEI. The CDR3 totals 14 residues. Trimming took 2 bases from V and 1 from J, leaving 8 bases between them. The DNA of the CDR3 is TGTGCCAGCAGTGAATGGGGGGAGAACACTGAAGCTTTCTTT. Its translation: CASSEWGENTEAFF.

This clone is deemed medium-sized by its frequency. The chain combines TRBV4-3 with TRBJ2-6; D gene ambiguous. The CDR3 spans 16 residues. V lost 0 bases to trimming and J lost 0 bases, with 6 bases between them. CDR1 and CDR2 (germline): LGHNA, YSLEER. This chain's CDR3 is CASSQDSVSGANVLTF. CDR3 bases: TGCGCCAGCAGCCAAGATAGTGTCTCTGGGGCCAACGTCCTGACTTTC.

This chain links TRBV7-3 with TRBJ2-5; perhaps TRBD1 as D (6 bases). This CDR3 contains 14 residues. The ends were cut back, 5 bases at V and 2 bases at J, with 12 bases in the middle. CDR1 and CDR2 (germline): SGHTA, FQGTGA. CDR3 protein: CASSRYGQQETQYF. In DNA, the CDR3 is TGTGCCAGCAGCCGCTACGGACAGCAAGAGACCCAGTACTTC.

CDR3 DNA sequence: TGTGCCAGCAGCCCCGGACAGGGGAATCAGCCCCAGCATTTT. Its protein product is CASSPGQGNQPQHF. The V call is TRBV6-5, the J call TRBJ1-5, with 9 bases lining up with TRBD1. CDR1 and CDR2 (germline): MNHEY, SVGAGI. V lost 6 bases and J lost 4; bases outside the gene matches: 4. The CDR3 is 14 residues long.

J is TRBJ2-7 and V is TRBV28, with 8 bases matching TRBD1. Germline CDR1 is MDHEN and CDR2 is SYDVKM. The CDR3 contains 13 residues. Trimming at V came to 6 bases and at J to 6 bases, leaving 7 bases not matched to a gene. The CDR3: CASSSGQVGEQYF. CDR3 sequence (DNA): TGTGCCAGCAGCTCGGGACAGGTGGGCGAGCAGTACTTC.

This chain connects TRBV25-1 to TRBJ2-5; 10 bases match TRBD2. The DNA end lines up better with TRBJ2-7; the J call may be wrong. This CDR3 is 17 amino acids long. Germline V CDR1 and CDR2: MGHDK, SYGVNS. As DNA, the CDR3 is TGTGCCAGCAGTGAATCCCCGACTAGCGGGCCGTCCTACGAGCAGTACTTC. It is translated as CASSESPTSGPSYEQYF.

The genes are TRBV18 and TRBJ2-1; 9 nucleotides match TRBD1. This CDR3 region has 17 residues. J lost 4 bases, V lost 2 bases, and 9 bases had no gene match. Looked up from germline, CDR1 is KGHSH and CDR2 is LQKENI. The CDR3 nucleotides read TGTGCCAGCTCACCAGAGGGGACAGGGTCATGGTACAATGAGCAGTTCTTC. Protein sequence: CASSPEGTGSWYNEQFF.

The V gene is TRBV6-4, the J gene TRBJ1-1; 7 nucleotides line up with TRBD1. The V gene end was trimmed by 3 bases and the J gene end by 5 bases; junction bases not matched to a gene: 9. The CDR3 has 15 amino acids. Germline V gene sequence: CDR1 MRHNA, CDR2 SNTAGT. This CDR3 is CASSEGRQGETEAFF. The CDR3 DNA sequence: TGTGCCAGCAGTGAGGGAAGGCAGGGGGAGACTGAAGCTTTCTTT.

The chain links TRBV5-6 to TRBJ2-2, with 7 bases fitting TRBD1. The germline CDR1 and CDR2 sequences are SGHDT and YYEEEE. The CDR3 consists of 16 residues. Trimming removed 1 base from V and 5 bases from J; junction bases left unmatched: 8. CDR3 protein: CASSLLGRDSTGELFF. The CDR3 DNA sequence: TGTGCCAGCAGCTTGTTAGGTAGGGACAGTACCGGGGAGCTGTTTTTT.

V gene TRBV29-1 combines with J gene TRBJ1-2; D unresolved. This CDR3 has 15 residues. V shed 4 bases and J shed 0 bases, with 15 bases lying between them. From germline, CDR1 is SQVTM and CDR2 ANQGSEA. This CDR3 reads CSVVSDFLANYGYTF. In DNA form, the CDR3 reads TGCAGCGTTGTATCGGACTTCCTAGCTAACTATGGCTACACCTTC.

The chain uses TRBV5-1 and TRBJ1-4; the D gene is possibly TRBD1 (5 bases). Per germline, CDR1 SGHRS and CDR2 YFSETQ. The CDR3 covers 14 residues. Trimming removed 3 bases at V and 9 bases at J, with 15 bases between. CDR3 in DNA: TGCGCCAGCAGCTCTGACAGCCCGTCCAAAAAACTGTTTTTT. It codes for CASSSDSPSKKLFF.

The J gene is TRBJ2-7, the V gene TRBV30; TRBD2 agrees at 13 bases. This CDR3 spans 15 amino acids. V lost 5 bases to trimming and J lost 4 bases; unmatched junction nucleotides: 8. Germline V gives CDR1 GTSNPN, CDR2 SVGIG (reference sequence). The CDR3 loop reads CAWSTGTSGTYEQYF. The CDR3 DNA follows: TGTGCCTGGTCCACCGGGACTAGCGGGACGTACGAGCAGTACTTC.

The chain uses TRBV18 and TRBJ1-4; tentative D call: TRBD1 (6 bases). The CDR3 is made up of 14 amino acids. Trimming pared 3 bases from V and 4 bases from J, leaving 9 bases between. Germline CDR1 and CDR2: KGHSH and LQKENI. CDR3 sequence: CASSPGQNNEKLFF. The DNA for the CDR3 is TGTGCCAGCTCACCTGGACAGAATAATGAAAAACTGTTTTTT.

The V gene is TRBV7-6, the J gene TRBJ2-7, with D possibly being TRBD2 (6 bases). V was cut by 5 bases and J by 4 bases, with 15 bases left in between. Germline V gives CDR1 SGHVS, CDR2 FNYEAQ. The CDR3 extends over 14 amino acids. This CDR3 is CASSPLTSRYEQYF. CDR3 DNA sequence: TGTGCCAGCAGCCCCCTGACTAGTAGGTACGAGCAGTACTTC. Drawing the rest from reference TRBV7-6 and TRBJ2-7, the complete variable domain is GAGVSQSPRYKVTKRGQDVALRCDPISGHVSLYWYRQALGQGPEFLTYFNYEAQQDKSGLPNDRFSAERPEGSISTLTIQRTEQRDSAMYRCASSPLTSRYEQYFGPGTRLTVT.

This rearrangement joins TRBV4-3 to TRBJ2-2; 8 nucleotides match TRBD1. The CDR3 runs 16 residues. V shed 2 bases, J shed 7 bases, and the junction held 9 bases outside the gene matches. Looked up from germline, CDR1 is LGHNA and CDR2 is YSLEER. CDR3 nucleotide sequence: TGCGCCAGCAGCCAACCCTCCAGGGGGCGGGGCGGGGAGCTGTTTTTT. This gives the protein CASSQPSRGRGGELFF.

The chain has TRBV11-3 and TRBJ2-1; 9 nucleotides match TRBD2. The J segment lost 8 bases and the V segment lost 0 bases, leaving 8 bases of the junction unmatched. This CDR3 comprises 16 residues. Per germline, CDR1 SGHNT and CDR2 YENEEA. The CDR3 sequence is CASSLDSGSLVHEQFF. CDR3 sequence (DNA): TGTGCCAGCAGCTTAGATAGCGGGAGCCTGGTGCATGAGCAGTTCTTC. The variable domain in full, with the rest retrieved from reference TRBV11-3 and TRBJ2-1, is EAGVVQSPRYKIIEKKQPVAFWCNPISGHNTLYWYLQNLGQGPELLIRYENEEAVDDSQLPKDRFSAERLKGVDSTLKIQPAELGDSAVYLCASSLDSGSLVHEQFFGPGTRLTVL.

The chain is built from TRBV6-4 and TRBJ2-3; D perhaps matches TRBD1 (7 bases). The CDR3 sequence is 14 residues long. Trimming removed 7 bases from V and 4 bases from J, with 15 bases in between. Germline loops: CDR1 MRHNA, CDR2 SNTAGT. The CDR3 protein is CASKTGSSADTQYF. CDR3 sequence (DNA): TGTGCCAGCAAGACAGGGTCTAGCGCAGATACGCAGTATTTT.

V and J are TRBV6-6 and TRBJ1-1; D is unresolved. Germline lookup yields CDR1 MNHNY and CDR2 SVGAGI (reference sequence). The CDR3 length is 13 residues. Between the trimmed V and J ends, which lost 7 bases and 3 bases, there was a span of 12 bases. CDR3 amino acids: CASNVEFDTEAFF. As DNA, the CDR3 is TGTGCCAGCAATGTGGAGTTCGACACTGAAGCTTTCTTT.

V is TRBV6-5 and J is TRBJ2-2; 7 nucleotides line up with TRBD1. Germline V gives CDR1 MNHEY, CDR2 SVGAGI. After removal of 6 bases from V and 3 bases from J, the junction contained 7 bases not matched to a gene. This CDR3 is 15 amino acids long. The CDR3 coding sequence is TGTGCCAGCAGGCCCCCAGGGGGTTACACCGGGGAGCTGTTTTTT. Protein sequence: CASRPPGGYTGELFF.

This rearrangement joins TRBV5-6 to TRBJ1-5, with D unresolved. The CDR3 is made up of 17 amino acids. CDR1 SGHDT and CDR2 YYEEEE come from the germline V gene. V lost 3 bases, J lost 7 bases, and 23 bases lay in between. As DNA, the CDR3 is TGTGCCAGCAGCTCCTCCCGGAATCCTCAAGGAGTCCAGCCCCAGCATTTT. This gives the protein CASSSSRNPQGVQPQHF.

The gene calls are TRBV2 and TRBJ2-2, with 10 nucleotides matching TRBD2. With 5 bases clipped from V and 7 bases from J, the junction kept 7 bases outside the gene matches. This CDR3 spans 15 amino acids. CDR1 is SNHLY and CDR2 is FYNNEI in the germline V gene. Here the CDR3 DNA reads TGTGCCAGCAGTTCTAGCGGGAGCGGTCACGGGGAGCTGTTTTTT. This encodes CASSSSGSGHGELFF. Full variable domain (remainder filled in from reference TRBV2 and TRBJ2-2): EPEVTQTPSHQVTQMGQEVILRCVPISNHLYFYWYRQILGQKVEFLVSFYNNEISEKSEIFDDQFSVERPDGSNFTLKIRSTKLEDSAMYFCASSSSGSGHGELFFGEGSRLTVL.

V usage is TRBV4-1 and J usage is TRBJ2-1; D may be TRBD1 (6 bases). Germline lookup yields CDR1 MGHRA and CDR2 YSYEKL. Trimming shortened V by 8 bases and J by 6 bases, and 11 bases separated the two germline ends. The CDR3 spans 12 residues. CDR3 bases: TGCGCCAGCGGGGGACACTCCAATGAGCAGTTCTTC. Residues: CASGGHSNEQFF.

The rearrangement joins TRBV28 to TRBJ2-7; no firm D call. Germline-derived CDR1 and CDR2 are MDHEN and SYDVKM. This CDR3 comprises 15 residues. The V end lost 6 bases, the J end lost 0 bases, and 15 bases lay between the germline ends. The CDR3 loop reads CASRVSSPSSYEQYF. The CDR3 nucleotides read TGTGCCAGCAGAGTTTCTTCCCCCAGCTCCTACGAGCAGTACTTC.

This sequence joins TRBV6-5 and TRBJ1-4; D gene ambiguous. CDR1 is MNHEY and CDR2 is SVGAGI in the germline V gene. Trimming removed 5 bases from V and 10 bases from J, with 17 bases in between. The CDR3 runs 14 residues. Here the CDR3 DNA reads TGTGCCAGCAGTCGGCGGGTGGACCTGTCAAAACTGTTTTTT. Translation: CASSRRVDLSKLFF.

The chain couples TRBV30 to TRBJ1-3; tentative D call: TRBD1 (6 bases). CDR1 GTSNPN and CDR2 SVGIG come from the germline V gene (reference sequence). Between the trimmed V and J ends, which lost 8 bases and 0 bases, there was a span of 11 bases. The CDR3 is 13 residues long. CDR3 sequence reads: CARQESSGNTIYF. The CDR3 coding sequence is TGTGCCCGACAGGAGAGCTCTGGAAACACCATATATTTT. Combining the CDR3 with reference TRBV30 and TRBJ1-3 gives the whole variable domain SQTIHQWPATLVQPVGSPLSLECTVEGTSNPNLYWYRQAAGRGLQLLFYSVGIGQISSEVPQNLSASRPQDRQFILSSKKLLLSDSGFYLCARQESSGNTIYFGEGSWLTVV.

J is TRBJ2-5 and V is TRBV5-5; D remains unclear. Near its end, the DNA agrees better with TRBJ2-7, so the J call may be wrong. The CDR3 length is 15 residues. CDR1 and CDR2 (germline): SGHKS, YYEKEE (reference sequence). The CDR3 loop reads CASSLAGSPSYEQYF. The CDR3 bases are TGTGCCAGCAGCTTGGCCGGGTCTCCCTCATACGAGCAGTACTTC.

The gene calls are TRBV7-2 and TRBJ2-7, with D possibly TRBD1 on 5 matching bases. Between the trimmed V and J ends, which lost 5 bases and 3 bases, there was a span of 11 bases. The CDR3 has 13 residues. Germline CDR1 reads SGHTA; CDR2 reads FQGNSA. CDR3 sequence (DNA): TGTGCCAGCAGCGACAGACTCGGCTACGAGCAGTACTTC. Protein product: CASSDRLGYEQYF.

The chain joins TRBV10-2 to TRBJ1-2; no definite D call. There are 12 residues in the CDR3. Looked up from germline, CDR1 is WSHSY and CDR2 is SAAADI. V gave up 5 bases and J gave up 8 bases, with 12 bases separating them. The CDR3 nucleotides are TGCGCCAGCAGTATACAGAGCCACGGCTACACCTTC. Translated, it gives CASSIQSHGYTF.